Presented here are 19 T cell receptor beta chains from one specimen sequenced in a study of identical twins. TCRdb re-called the 5' RACE reads through MiXCR, storing one row per CDR3 protein. This sample has fewer than 650,000 distinct CDR3 sequences, with around 7.4% found just once. The data also belong to a second study, concerning yellow fever vaccine responses in identical twins.

Sequenced material: PBMCs. All receptors derive from a woman aged 18-29 years in good health.

The V gene is TRBV6-1, the J gene TRBJ1-5; 9 bases agree with TRBD1. With 6 bases clipped from V and 6 bases from J, the junction kept 6 bases outside the gene matches. The germline gives CDR1 MNHNS, CDR2 SASEGT. This CDR3 is built from 14 residues. The CDR3 region is CASRTGGYGQPQHF. CDR3 sequence (DNA): TGTGCCAGCAGGACAGGGGGTTATGGTCAGCCCCAGCATTTT.

This clonotype was counted many times. The rearrangement uses TRBV5-6 and TRBJ1-1; 11 bases fit TRBD1. The V gene end was trimmed by 2 bases and the J gene end by 4 bases; junction bases not matched to a gene: 4. Per germline, CDR1 SGHDT and CDR2 YYEEEE. The CDR3 runs to 15 residues. CDR3 in DNA: TGTGCCAGCAGCTTCTCCGGGACAGGGGGCACTGAAGCTTTCTTT. Protein: CASSFSGTGGTEAFF. The full variable domain, rest sourced from reference TRBV5-6 and TRBJ1-1, is DAGVTQSPTHLIKTRGQQVTLRCSPKSGHDTVSWYQQALGQGPQFIFQYYEEEERQRGNFPDRFSGHQFPNYSSELNVNALLLGDSALYLCASSFSGTGGTEAFFGQGTRLTVV.

This sequence joins TRBV6-1 and TRBJ2-5; TRBD2 matches 16 bases. The V and J ends lost 7 bases and 2 bases, in that order; junction bases with no gene match: 7. Germline V gene data show CDR1 as MNHNS and CDR2 as SASEGT. The length of the CDR3 is 17 residues. The DNA for the CDR3 is TGTGCCAGCACCGGGACTAGCGGGAGGGCGCAGCAAGAGACCCAGTACTTC. Translation: CASTGTSGRAQQETQYF.

In its sample, this clonotype was seen many times. The DNA of the CDR3 is TGTGCCAGCAGACAAGACAGGGGCGCCTATGGCTACACCTTC. Protein sequence: CASRQDRGAYGYTF. This chain joins TRBV12-3 or TRBV12-4 and TRBJ1-2; 8 nucleotides agree with TRBD1. V shed 6 bases, J shed 4 bases, and the junction held 7 bases outside the gene matches. CDR3 length equals 14 residues.

The J gene is TRBJ1-4, the V gene TRBV20-1; no firm D call. Looked up from germline, CDR1 is DFQATT and CDR2 is SNEGSKA (reference sequence). The CDR3 has 13 residues. Trimming cost V 3 bases and J 2 bases, with 7 bases left between them. The CDR3 nucleotides are TGCAGTGCTAGGGGGTCTACTAATGAAAAACTGTTTTTT. Its protein product is CSARGSTNEKLFF.

The chain uses TRBV28 and TRBJ1-5; 9 positions match TRBD1. J was trimmed by 4 bases and V by 6 bases; bases with no gene match: 7. Germline V gives CDR1 MDHEN, CDR2 SYDVKM. CDR3 size: 15 residues. In DNA, the CDR3 is TGTGCCAGCAGCGAGAGACAGGGGGTGAATCAGCCCCAGCATTTT. Residues: CASSERQGVNQPQHF.

The sample holds many counts of this clonotype. This chain uses TRBV12-3 or TRBV12-4 with TRBJ1-2, with 9 bases fitting TRBD1. The CDR3 runs to 15 residues. Trimming cost V 5 bases and J 6 bases; bases outside gene matches: 10. CDR3 DNA: TGTGCCAGCAGTCCACAGGGGGCGCTTTGGAATGGCTACACCTTC. Translation gives CASSPQGALWNGYTF.

This clonotype was counted a few times. The gene calls are TRBV5-1 and TRBJ2-7; D gene ambiguous. Germline V gene sequence: CDR1 SGHRS, CDR2 YFSETQ. V was pared by 5 bases and J by 3 bases, with 6 bases between. The CDR3 is 11 residues long. The CDR3 region has the DNA TGCGCCAGCAGGGGAAACTACGAGCAGTACTTC. This gives the protein CASRGNYEQYF.

In its sample, this clonotype was seen a few times. V and J are TRBV4-2 and TRBJ2-5, with 9 positions matching TRBD2. V was pared by 4 bases and J by 2 bases, with 8 bases of the junction left unmatched. CDR1 is LGHNA, CDR2 YNFKEQ, per germline. The CDR3 totals 16 residues. DNA of the CDR3: TGTGCCAGCAGCCCCGGGGAAGCGGGAGGTCAAGAGACCCAGTACTTC. It specifies CASSPGEAGGQETQYF.

This clonotype was seen many times. The J gene is TRBJ2-3, the V gene TRBV24-1, with 7 bases aligning to TRBD1. The CDR3 has 12 amino acids. Germline loops: CDR1 KGHDR, CDR2 SFDVKD. J lost 2 bases, V lost 10 bases, and 2 bases had no gene match. The CDR3 region is CATGTDTDTQYF. CDR3 nucleotides: TGTGCCACAGGGACAGACACAGATACGCAGTATTTT.

This clonotype was observed a few times. The chain joins TRBV27 to TRBJ1-1; TRBD1 matches 10 bases. CDR1 is MNHEY, CDR2 SMNVEV, per germline (reference sequence). The CDR3 consists of 13 residues. V shed 5 bases, J shed 10 bases, and the junction held 7 bases outside the gene matches. For the CDR3, the DNA is TGTGCCAGCAGTAACGACAGGGGGCCGTTAGCTTTCTTT. Translated: CASSNDRGPLAFF.

This clonotype was seen a few times. The chain uses TRBV13 and TRBJ1-4; no definite D call. The CDR3 covers 12 residues. V lost 0 bases and J 8 bases, leaving 4 bases between the germline ends. Germline assignment: CDR1 PRHDT and CDR2 FYEKMQ (reference sequence). The CDR3 DNA reads as TGTGCCAGCAGCTTAGGAGTGGAAAAACTGTTTTTT. Translating it yields CASSLGVEKLFF.

The genes are TRBV18 and TRBJ2-4; D ambiguous. Trimming left V 3 bases short and J 0 bases short, with 12 bases between. The germline V gene encodes CDR1 KGHSH and CDR2 LQKENI. This CDR3 contains 16 residues. CDR3 bases: TGTGCCAGCTCACCTCAGGCCCTCTTAGCCAAAAACATTCAGTACTTC. It specifies CASSPQALLAKNIQYF.

The rearrangement links TRBV6-1 to TRBJ2-5, with a possible D match to TRBD2 (5 bases). Germline lookup yields CDR1 MNHNS and CDR2 SASEGT. This CDR3 region has 15 residues. The V end was cut by 7 bases, the J end by 5 bases, with 20 bases between. CDR3 coding DNA: TGTGCCAGCATCCCCCGTCGGGGTAGTGGGGAGACCCAGTACTTC. Translated, it gives CASIPRRGSGETQYF.

This clonotype was seen at least ten times. This rearrangement joins TRBV14 to TRBJ1-2; D ambiguous. This CDR3 comprises 15 residues. Germline CDR1 is SGHDN and CDR2 is FVKESK. V was pared by 1 base and J by 4 bases, with 13 bases between. CDR3 amino acids: CASSQGFGKLYGYTF. The CDR3 nucleotides read TGTGCCAGCAGCCAAGGGTTTGGGAAGCTCTATGGCTACACCTTC.

V is TRBV28 and J is TRBJ1-1, with 7 bases identical to TRBD1. The CDR3 has 15 amino acids. Trimming removed 6 bases from V and 1 base from J; junction bases left unmatched: 8. Germline assignment: CDR1 MDHEN and CDR2 SYDVKM. The CDR3 nucleotides are TGTGCCAGCAGAAGAGAGACAGGGTCGAACACTGAAGCTTTCTTT. This gives the protein CASRRETGSNTEAFF.

This clonotype was seen many times. J is TRBJ2-7 and V is TRBV12-3 or TRBV12-4; unclear D gene. The CDR3 sequence is 13 residues long. Trimming shortened V by 3 bases and J by 3 bases, and 9 bases separated the two germline ends. CDR3 nucleotide sequence: TGTGCCAGCAGTTTTATACAGTACTACGAGCAGTACGTC. Its translation is CASSFIQYYEQYV.

V gene TRBV5-1 combines with J gene TRBJ2-1; 8 bases fit TRBD2. Trimming removed 4 bases from V and 6 bases from J; junction bases left unmatched: 12. Germline CDR1 and CDR2: SGHRS and YFSETQ. The CDR3 length is 16 residues. In DNA, the CDR3 is TGCGCCAGCAGCCCAAAAGCGGGAGCGTCTCTCAATGAGCAGTTCTTC. It translates to CASSPKAGASLNEQFF. The complete variable domain, with remaining parts taken from reference TRBV5-1 and TRBJ2-1, reads KAGVTQTPRYLIKTRGQQVTLSCSPISGHRSVSWYQQTPGQGLQFLFEYFSETQRNKGNFPGRFSGRQFSNSRSEMNVSTLELGDSALYLCASSPKAGASLNEQFFGPGTRLTVL.

This clonotype was recorded a few times. V and J are TRBV6-1 and TRBJ1-6; possible D gene TRBD1, 6 bases. CDR3 length: 14 residues. Between the trimmed V and J ends, which lost 7 bases and 6 bases, there was a span of 13 bases. Germline-derived CDR1 and CDR2 are MNHNS and SASEGT. The CDR3 DNA reads as TGTGCCAGCACGGGGGGGCGGATTAATTCACCCCTCCACTTT. Translating gives CASTGGRINSPLHF.